What follows is one TCR beta chain and its context. At least ten counts were recorded for this clonotype. There is no known antigen for this receptor. Base qualities were left out, and no much larger clone turns up one base away. The study was a case-control design nested within a healthcare worker cohort in London, UK, with weekly nasopharyngeal swab PCR tests and blood sampling. Healthcare workers were enrolled in the week of the UK lockdown, from 23 to 31 March 2020, and were followed every week for up to about 16 weeks. The germline V end is reduced by 2 bases and the J end by 2 bases; junction bases left unmatched: 12. Sequences LGHNA (CDR1) and YSLEER (CDR2) are obtained from the germline V gene. From cysteine to phenylalanine, the CDR3 is 19 amino acids long. Only the CDR3 DNA is retained, 57 bases long and in frame from the first base. Libraries were made using 5' RACE. The sequencer was a NextSeq 500. In the TCR library protocol, unique molecular identifiers were attached to individual cDNA molecules to correct for PCR bias and sequencing error. TCR alpha and beta chains were both sequenced, and the abundances of alpha and beta sequences in each sample were closely correlated with each other. The original methods were these. Decombinator V4 was used to annotate the V gene, J gene and CDR3 of the TCR sequences. Expanded TCRs were defined as changing significantly between any two time points under a Poisson model with p below 0.0001. TCR abundances were normalised to the total number of TCRs sequenced per sample and expressed as counts per million. MAIT TCRs were defined by TRAV1-2 paired with TRAJ12, TRAJ20 or TRAJ33, and iNKT TCRs by TRAV10 paired with TRAJ18. A search of VDJdb, accessed on 1 November 2021, was run for TCRs annotated to CMV, EBV and SARS-CoV-2, with TCRs annotated for multiple antigens excluded. TCRdb ran its own pipeline on the public reads, namely fastp trimming at Q25 and MiXCR clone calling, and kept in-frame beta chains. Identical CDR3 protein sequences are pooled into one entry, listed with their most common genes and DNA. The V and J calls here are based on TCRdb, not the publication. The table for this sample lists around 50,000 distinct CDR3 sequences; around 7.7% of them were counted only once. The ten largest account for 5.8% of the sample.

These data originate in a study of early T cells in non-severe SARS-CoV-2 infection (TCRdb year 2021). Study-level background: TCR sequencing used bulk RNA from unsorted whole blood, so alpha and beta chains could not be paired. The full study reports these points: VDJdb matching was skewed toward anti-spike CD8 responses and likely underestimated virus-specific expansions by missing private and CD4 specificities.

The V gene is TRBV4-3 and the J gene is TRBJ2-3; 11 of the junction bases match TRBD2. The TCR comes from an adult who was a healthcare worker with PCR-confirmed SARS-CoV-2 infection or an uninfected control (not recorded which). Source material: whole blood. The DNA is TGCGCCAGCAGCCAAATCATGGGTTCTAGCGGGGGGTACACAGATACGCAGTATTTT. Its coded protein is CASSQIMGSSGGYTDTQYF.